A selection of T cell receptor beta chains follows, all from one sample in a study of shared clonotypes between healthy human individuals. This table comes from immunoSEQ multiplex PCR, and its TCRdb copy is limited to in-frame clones, with some not included. The sample comprises 700,000 or so clones, about 78% of which are singletons, and under 2% rests with the top ten. The sequencing input was memory CD4+ T cells sorted from blood. The source is a woman in her twenties or thirties in good health. Each CDR3 is given with its conserved first and last residue. The order of the fields is V gene, J gene, clone size, D gene, CDR3 DNA, CDR3 protein. A D gene is named only where the DNA matches it firmly. A row's size may be missing; if present it is once, few, many or a size class.

>TRBV19|TRBJ1-2|NA|NA
TGTGCCAGTAGTATAGTCGCGACAGGTATCTCCTATGGCTACACCTTC
CASSIVATGISYGYTF
>TRBV7-8|TRBJ1-1|NA|TRBD1
TGTGCCAGCAGCCTCGGGACAGCAAACACTGAAGCTTTCTTT
CASSLGTANTEAFF
>TRBV6-5|TRBJ2-1|once|TRBD2
TGTGCCAGCAGACGACTAGCTTACAATGAGCAGTTCTTC
CASRRLAYNEQFF
>TRBV10-3|TRBJ2-1|NA|TRBD2
TGTGCCATCAGCCTGGGACTAGCGGGAGGTGGGAATGAGCAGTTCTTC
CAISLGLAGGGNEQFF
>TRBV23-1|TRBJ2-5|NA|NA
TGCGCCAGCAGTCCAAGGAAGACCCAGTACTTC
CASSPRKTQYF
>TRBV7-9|TRBJ1-5|NA|NA
TGTGCCAGCAGCTTAACGGGGTCGGGCCAGCCCCAGCATTTT
CASSLTGSGQPQHF
>TRBV5-1|TRBJ2-7|NA|TRBD2
TGCGCCAGCAGCTTGAGGTCACTAGCGGAGGGGTCCTACGAGCAGTACTTC
CASSLRSLAEGSYEQYF
>TRBV5-4|TRBJ2-3|NA|NA
TGTGCCAGCAGCTTGGGTGGTTTGGGGGCAGATACGCAGTATTTT
CASSLGGLGADTQYF
>TRBV27|TRBJ2-3|few|TRBD1
TGTGCCAGCAGTCGGACAGGGCAGCCAGATACGCAGTATTTT
CASSRTGQPDTQYF
>TRBV6-5|TRBJ2-1|NA|TRBD1
TGTGCCAGCAGCTCCGACAGGGGGTCCTACAATGAGCAGTTCTTC
CASSSDRGSYNEQFF
>TRBV27|TRBJ2-7|few|NA
TGTGCCAGCAGTCTGGGGAAGGATTCCTACGAGCAGTACTTC
CASSLGKDSYEQYF
>TRBV2|TRBJ1-5|once|NA
TGTGCCAGCAGTATCGACAGGCCCCGTGGGAATCAGCCCCAGCATTTT
CASSIDRPRGNQPQHF
>TRBV11-2|TRBJ2-1|NA|TRBD2
TGTGCCAGCAGCCGGAATAGCGGGCCCACCTACAATGAGCAGTTCTTC
CASSRNSGPTYNEQFF
>TRBV10-2|TRBJ1-4|NA|NA
TGCGCCAGCAGTGACCCTCACACCGCAACTAATGAAAAACTGTTTTTT
CASSDPHTATNEKLFF
>TRBV18|TRBJ1-5|NA|TRBD1
TGTGCCAGCTCACCAAGACAGGGGTATCAGCCCCAGCATTTT
CASSPRQGYQPQHF
>TRBV7-8|TRBJ2-1|NA|TRBD2
TGTGCCAGCAGCTTAGTGGGACTAGCGGGAGGAACTGAGCAGTTCTTC
CASSLVGLAGGTEQFF
>TRBV5-8|TRBJ2-2|NA|TRBD1
TGTGCCAGCAGCTCCGGGACAGGGGTCACCGGGGAGCTGTTTTTT
CASSSGTGVTGELFF
>TRBV15|TRBJ2-1|few|TRBD2
TGTGCCACCAGCAGAGAATTAGCGGGAGATGAGCAGTTCTTC
CATSRELAGDEQFF
>TRBV18|TRBJ1-5|NA|NA
TGTGCCAGCTCACCAAAGGCGGGGGTCTCGAGGCCCTTTGTAGACAATCAGCCCCAGCATTTT
CASSPKAGVSRPFVDNQPQHF
>TRBV28|TRBJ1-2|few|TRBD1
TGTGCCAGCTGGGACAGGGGACCCTATGGCTACACCTTC
CASWDRGPYGYTF
>TRBV7-9|TRBJ1-2|NA|NA
TGTGCCAGCGGGAAAAAGGGGACTGCTAACTATGGCTACACCTTC
CASGKKGTANYGYTF
>TRBV2|TRBJ1-5|NA|NA
TGTGCCAGCCGAGGGGTTAGCAATCAGCCCCAGCATTTT
CASRGVSNQPQHF
>TRBV4-1|TRBJ1-5|NA|NA
TGCGCCAGCAGCCAAGGTCAGCGCAATAGCAATCAGCCCCAGCATTTT
CASSQGQRNSNQPQHF
>TRBV6-5|TRBJ1-3|few|TRBD1
TGTGCCAGCAGTTTCAGCAGGGGGTCTGGAAACACCATATATTTT
CASSFSRGSGNTIYF
>TRBV28|TRBJ2-3|NA|NA
TGTGCCACACATTCCACACTGGCGGGACTCCGGGGGGATACGCAGTATTTT
CATHSTLAGLRGDTQYF
>TRBV5-1|TRBJ2-3|once|NA
TGCGCCAGCAGCGCGGACAGACGGACAGATACGCAGTATTTT
CASSADRRTDTQYF
>TRBV6-1|TRBJ1-1|NA|NA
TGTGCCAGCAGTGATAACCCCCAGGGAAGGATGAACACTGAAGCTTTCTTT
CASSDNPQGRMNTEAFF
>TRBV5-1|TRBJ1-2|few|NA
TGCGCCAGCAGCGCGGTTGAGGTCTATGGCTACACCTTC
CASSAVEVYGYTF
>TRBV6-5|TRBJ1-5|once|NA
TGTGCCAGCAGTCCGACAGCAGTTCTGCCCCAGCATTTT
CASSPTAVLPQHF
>TRBV18|TRBJ1-5|NA|TRBD1
TGTGCCAGCTCACTAACCCGGGACAGGGGGACCCAGCCCCAGCATTTT
CASSLTRDRGTQPQHF
>TRBV25-1|TRBJ2-3|once|TRBD1
TGTGCCACCAGGACAGGGCCAACAGATACGCAGTATTTT
CATRTGPTDTQYF
>TRBV19|TRBJ2-3|NA|TRBD2
TGTGCCAGTACGGGACTAGCGGGAGTGTTTCAAGATACGCAGTATTTT
CASTGLAGVFQDTQYF
>TRBV11-2|TRBJ2-3|many|NA
TGTGCCAGCAGCTTGTCAACATCGGATACGCAGTATTTT
CASSLSTSDTQYF
>TRBV19|TRBJ2-3|once|NA
TGTGCCAGTAGTATGTCCGGGACGGGGTACTTGGGGAATACGCAGTATTTT
CASSMSGTGYLGNTQYF
>TRBV27|TRBJ2-4|NA|TRBD1
TGTGCCAGCAGTTCGACACCGGACAGGGTTATTCAGTACTTC
CASSSTPDRVIQYF
>TRBV10-1|TRBJ1-1|NA|NA
TGCGCCAGCAGTGAGTCCCTGAACACTGAAGCTTTCTTT
CASSESLNTEAFF
>TRBV18|TRBJ2-3|NA|NA
TGTGCCAGCTCACAGCGATCCACAGATACGCAGTATTTT
CASSQRSTDTQYF
>TRBV30|TRBJ1-1|NA|NA
TGTGCCTGGAGTAGGGACGGGAACACTGAAGCTTTCTTT
CAWSRDGNTEAFF